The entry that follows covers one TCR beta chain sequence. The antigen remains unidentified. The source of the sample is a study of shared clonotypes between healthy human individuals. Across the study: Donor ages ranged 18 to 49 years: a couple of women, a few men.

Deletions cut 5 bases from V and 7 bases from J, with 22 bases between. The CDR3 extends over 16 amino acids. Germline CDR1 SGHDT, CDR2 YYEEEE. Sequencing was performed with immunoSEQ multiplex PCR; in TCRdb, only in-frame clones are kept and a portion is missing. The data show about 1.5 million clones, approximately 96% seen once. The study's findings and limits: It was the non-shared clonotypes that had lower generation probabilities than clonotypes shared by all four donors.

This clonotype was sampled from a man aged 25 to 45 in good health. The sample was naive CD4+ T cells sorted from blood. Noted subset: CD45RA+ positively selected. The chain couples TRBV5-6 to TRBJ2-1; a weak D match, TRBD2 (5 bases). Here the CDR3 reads CASRFTVLTTGNEQFF. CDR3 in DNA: TGTGCCAGCAGGTTCACGGTCCTCACTACGGGGAATGAGCAGTTCTTC.